This T cell receptor (beta chain) was sequenced during a study of T cells in Graves' hyperthyroidism and ophthalmopathy. Amplification yielded TCR beta CDR3 regions, with RNA transcripts as the source. When the TCR CDR3 underwent first-round RT-PCR, the HTBI primer set was used. Via MiXCR, TCRdb re-called the multiplex PCR reads, giving one row per CDR3 protein. Here the sample spans about 640,000 distinct CDR3 sequences, more than 20% being singletons. The TCR sequence derives from a man aged 25 to 40 with Graves' ophthalmopathy. The sample taken for sequencing was blood.

As DNA, the CDR3 is TGTGCCAGCAGCCAAAATCAGGCGGCCCCCATGAACACTGAAGCTTTCTTT. Translation gives CASSQNQAAPMNTEAFF. The chain employs TRBV4-2 and TRBJ1-1, with D hard to call. CDR3 size: 17 residues. Germline V gene sequence: CDR1 LGHNA, CDR2 YNFKEQ. The V end was cut by 2 bases, the J end by 0 bases, with 16 bases between.